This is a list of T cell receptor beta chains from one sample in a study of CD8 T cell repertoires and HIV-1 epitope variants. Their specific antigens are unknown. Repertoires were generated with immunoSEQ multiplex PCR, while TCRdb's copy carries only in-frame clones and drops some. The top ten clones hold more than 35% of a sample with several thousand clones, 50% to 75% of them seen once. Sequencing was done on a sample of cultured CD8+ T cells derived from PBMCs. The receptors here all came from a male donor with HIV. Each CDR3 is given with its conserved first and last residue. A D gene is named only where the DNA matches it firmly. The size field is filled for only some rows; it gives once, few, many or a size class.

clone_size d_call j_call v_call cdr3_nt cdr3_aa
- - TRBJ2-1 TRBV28 TGTGCCAGCACCGAGACGGTAAGCTCCTACAATGAGCAGTTCTTC CASTETVSSYNEQFF
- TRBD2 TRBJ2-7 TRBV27 TGTGCCAGCAGTTTGGCTAGCGGGGGCGAGCAGTACTTC CASSLASGGEQYF
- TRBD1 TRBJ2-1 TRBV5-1 TGCGCCAGCAGCTCCGGGACAGCAAACAATGAGCAGTTCTTC CASSSGTANNEQFF
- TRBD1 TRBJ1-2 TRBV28 TGTGCCAGCAGTTTCCCTTTAGGACAGGGTGACGGCTACACCTTC CASSFPLGQGDGYTF
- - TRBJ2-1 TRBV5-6 TGTGCCAGCAGCTTCGCACAGTCCTACAATGAGCAGTTCTTC CASSFAQSYNEQFF
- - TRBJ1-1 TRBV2 TGTGCCAGCAGCGACAATGGCGGCACTGAAGCTTTCTTT CASSDNGGTEAFF
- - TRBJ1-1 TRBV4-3 TGCGCCAGCAGCCAAGATCCTGGGGGTGGCACTGAAGCTTTCTTT CASSQDPGGGTEAFF
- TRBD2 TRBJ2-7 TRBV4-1 TGCGCCAGCAGCCAAGTTTATGGTGCGATTAGCGGGAGTTACGAGCAGTACTTC CASSQVYGAISGSYEQYF
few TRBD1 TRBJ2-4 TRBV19 TGTGCCAGTAGTATAAGCGACAGGGCGTTGGGCATTCAGTACTTC CASSISDRALGIQYF
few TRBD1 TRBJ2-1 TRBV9 TGTGCCAGCAGCGTCTCCCCAGGGGGCCCTCGGCCACCTGAGCAGTTCTTC CASSVSPGGPRPPEQFF
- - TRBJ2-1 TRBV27 TGTGCCAGCAGTTACTTCTCGAAGACGGACCCACCGAGCGGTGAGCAGTTCTTC CASSYFSKTDPPSGEQFF
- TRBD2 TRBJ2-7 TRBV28 TGTGCCAGCAGCCCTGAAGCGGGAGCGACGTACGAGCAGTACTTC CASSPEAGATYEQYF